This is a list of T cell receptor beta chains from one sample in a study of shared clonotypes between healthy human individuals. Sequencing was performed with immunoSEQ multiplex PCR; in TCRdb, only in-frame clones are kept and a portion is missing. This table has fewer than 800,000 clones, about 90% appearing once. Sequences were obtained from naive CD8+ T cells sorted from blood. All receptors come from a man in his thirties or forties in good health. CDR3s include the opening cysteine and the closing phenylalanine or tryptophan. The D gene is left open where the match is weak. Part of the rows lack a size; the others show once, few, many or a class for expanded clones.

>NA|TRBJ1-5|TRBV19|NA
TGTGCCAGTACCTATTATTTAGTTTCGGCTCAGCCCCAGCATTTT
CASTYYLVSAQPQHF
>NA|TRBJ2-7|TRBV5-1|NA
TGCGCCAGCAGCTTGGAAGGGCTAGCTGTTGACGAGCAGTACTTC
CASSLEGLAVDEQYF
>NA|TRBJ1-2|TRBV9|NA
TGTGCCAGCAGCGTAGGCGACAGCTATGGCTACACCTTC
CASSVGDSYGYTF
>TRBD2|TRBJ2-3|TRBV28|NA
TGTGCCAGCAGTTCTTTGAGGACTAGCGGGAAAGGAGATACGCAGTATTTT
CASSSLRTSGKGDTQYF
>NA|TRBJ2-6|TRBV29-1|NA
TGCAGCGTCCAAACAGGCCGCTCTGGGGCCAACGTCCTGACTTTC
CSVQTGRSGANVLTF
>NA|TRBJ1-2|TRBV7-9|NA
TGTGCCGGCAGCTTGGTCGAGGGCAGGGACTATGGCTACACCTTC
CAGSLVEGRDYGYTF
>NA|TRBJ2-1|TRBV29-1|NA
TGCAGCGTTGAGGTTCCCGGTAATGAGCAGTTCTTC
CSVEVPGNEQFF
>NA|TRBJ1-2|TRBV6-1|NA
TGTGCCAGCAGTGTAACCTATGGCTACACCTTC
CASSVTYGYTF
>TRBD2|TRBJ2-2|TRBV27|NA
TGTGCCAGCAGTTTATCGCTTCCTTCCGAAGCGGGAGCCATGGTTGGGAACACCGGGGAGCTGTTTTTT
CASSLSLPSEAGAMVGNTGELFF
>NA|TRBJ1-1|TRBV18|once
TGTGCCAGCTCACACACGGGGAACACTGAAGCTTTCTTT
CASSHTGNTEAFF
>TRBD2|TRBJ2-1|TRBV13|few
TGTGCCAGCAGCCCTAGCGGGAGGGCCCTCGGTGAGCAGTTCTTC
CASSPSGRALGEQFF
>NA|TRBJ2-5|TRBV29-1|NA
TGCAGCGTGCCGCGAAGAACAGGGAGGTACCCAGAGACCCAGTACTTC
CSVPRRTGRYPETQYF
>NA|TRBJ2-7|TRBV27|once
TGTGCCAGCAGTTCCTATGACTTGAGGGGGGAGTACTTC
CASSSYDLRGEYF
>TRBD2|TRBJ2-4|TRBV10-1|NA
TGCGCCAGCAGGAGCGGGATCGTAACCAAAAACATTCAGTACTTC
CASRSGIVTKNIQYF
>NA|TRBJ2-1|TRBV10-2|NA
TGCGCCAGCATCCAGGGACCCAGGGATGAGCAGTTCTTC
CASIQGPRDEQFF
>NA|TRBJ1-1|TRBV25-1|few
TGTGCCAGCAAGGTGGGGATGAACACTGAAGCTTTCTTT
CASKVGMNTEAFF
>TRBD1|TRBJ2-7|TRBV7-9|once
TGTGCCAGCAGCTTTCCACCGACAGGGTTCGAGCAGTACTTC
CASSFPPTGFEQYF